The clone carrying this TCR beta chain was found a few times. What it binds is not known. The V gene's germline CDR1 is KGHDR and CDR2 SFDVKD. The V gene lost 5 bases and the J gene lost 5 bases, with 9 bases spanning the gap. There are 14 residues in the CDR3. This record belongs to a study of response to subunit inactivated influenza vaccine. Findings and caveats of the study: After each seasonal influenza vaccination, few new T cells are recruited, the authors suggested.

Using its own MiXCR run on the RT-PCR reads, TCRdb lists one record per CDR3 protein. The data contain 500,000 to 750,000 distinct CDR3 sequences, 14% of them singletons. J is TRBJ1-6 and V is TRBV24-1; D ambiguous. The source is a man aged 50 to 60 who received an inactivated influenza vaccine. Specimen: PBMCs from blood, collected 11 to 12 days after vaccination. The CDR3 loop is CATSAAANNSPLHF. The CDR3 region has the DNA TGTGCCACCAGTGCGGCAGCCAATAATTCACCCCTCCACTTT.